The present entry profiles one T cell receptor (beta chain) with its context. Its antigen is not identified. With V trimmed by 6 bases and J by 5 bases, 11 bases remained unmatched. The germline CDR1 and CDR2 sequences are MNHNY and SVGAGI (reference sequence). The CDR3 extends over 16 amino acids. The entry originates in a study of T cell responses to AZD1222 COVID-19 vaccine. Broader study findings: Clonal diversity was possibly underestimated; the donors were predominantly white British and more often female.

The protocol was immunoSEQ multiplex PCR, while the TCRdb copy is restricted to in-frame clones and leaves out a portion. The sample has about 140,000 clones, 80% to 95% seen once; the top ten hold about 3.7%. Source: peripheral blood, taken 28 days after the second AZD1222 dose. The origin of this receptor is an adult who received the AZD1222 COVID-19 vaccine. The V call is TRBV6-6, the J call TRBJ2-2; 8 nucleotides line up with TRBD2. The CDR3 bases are TGTGCCAGCAGCCAGAGGAGCGGGAGAGTAACCGGGGAGCTGTTTTTT. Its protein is CASSQRSGRVTGELFF.